The 27 T cell receptor beta chains below were found in one sample sequenced in a study of blood T cells in healthy people across ages. With a J-beta primer mix and a sample-barcoded 5' primer, a second PCR ran roughly 6 to 11 cycles. TCRdb redid the calling of the 5' RACE reads with MiXCR, one entry per CDR3 protein. The sample yields over a million distinct CDR3 sequences, approximately 59% seen once. Sequenced material: blood. The source of these receptors is a young man in good health.

This chain connects TRBV15 to TRBJ2-7, with 7 positions matching TRBD2. Germline CDR1 LNHNV, CDR2 YYDKDF (reference sequence). After removal of 3 bases from V and 4 bases from J, the junction contained 15 bases not matched to a gene. This CDR3 is 17 amino acids long. The CDR3 bases are TGTGCCACCAGCAGGCTTGCCTCTAGCGGCCCTAGATACGAGCAGTACTTC. This translates into CATSRLASSGPRYEQYF.

V and J are TRBV10-3 and TRBJ2-2; 7 bases agree with TRBD1. The ends lost 0 bases at V and 6 bases at J; junction bases unmatched: 7. The germline V gene encodes CDR1 ENHRY and CDR2 SYGVKD. The CDR3 spans 16 residues. The CDR3 bases are TGTGCCATCAGTGAGTCCCCGAACAGGGGCGCCGGGGAGCTGTTTTTT. Amino acid sequence: CAISESPNRGAGELFF.

Concerning this clonotype: At one boundary the junction diverges from the germline segment, which might be a read error. The chain employs TRBV24-1 and TRBJ2-1; 11 positions match TRBD1. Germline values: CDR1 KGHDR, CDR2 SFDVKD. The CDR3 totals 20 residues. The CDR3 is CAASERTGGASGFGRNEQFF. CDR3 coding DNA: TGTGCCGCCAGTGAACGGACAGGGGGCGCTTCCGGGTTTGGTCGGAATGAGCAGTTCTTC.

The rearrangement uses TRBV20-1 and TRBJ1-2; D gene ambiguous. Germline CDR1 and CDR2: DFQATT and SNEGSKA (reference sequence). The CDR3 has 11 residues. V lost 1 base, J lost 8 bases, and 8 bases lay in between. The CDR3 DNA is TGCAGTGCTAGAGGGTTTGGGGGCTACACCTTC. Amino acids: CSARGFGGYTF.

V usage is TRBV5-1 and J usage is TRBJ2-1; TRBD1 agrees at 9 bases. This CDR3 has 15 residues. Germline CDR1 reads SGHRS; CDR2 reads YFSETQ. J gave up 3 bases and V 6 bases, and 7 bases lay outside the gene matches. CDR3 sequence reads: CASIMTGGGYNEQFF. CDR3 nucleotide sequence: TGCGCCAGCATCATGACAGGGGGGGGCTACAATGAGCAGTTCTTC.

The chain joins TRBV11-2 to TRBJ1-2; no clear D gene. CDR3 length equals 14 residues. V lost 4 bases and J 4 bases, leaving 13 bases between the germline ends. Germline lookup yields CDR1 SGHAT and CDR2 FQNNGV. CDR3: CASSSLQTFYGYTF. In DNA form, the CDR3 reads TGTGCCAGCAGCTCCCTTCAGACTTTCTATGGCTACACCTTC.

V usage is TRBV10-3 and J usage is TRBJ2-7; D possibly matches TRBD1 or TRBD2 (5 bases each). Per germline, CDR1 ENHRY and CDR2 SYGVKD. This CDR3 contains 12 residues. V was shortened by 10 bases and J by 0 bases, with 10 bases between the two germline ends. The CDR3 reads CATGPCSYEQYF. DNA of the CDR3: TGTGCCACGGGGCCCTGCTCCTACGAGCAGTACTTC.

In its sample, this clonotype was seen a few times. The chain recombines TRBV4-1 with TRBJ2-7, with TRBD2 identical over 7 bases. The CDR3 totals 16 residues. The J segment lost 6 bases and the V segment lost 0 bases, leaving 11 bases of the junction unmatched. Germline V gene lookup returns CDR1 MGHRA and CDR2 YSYEKL. The CDR3 reads CASSQDRSSGGSEQYF. In DNA form, the CDR3 reads TGCGCCAGCAGCCAAGATCGGTCATCGGGAGGTTCCGAGCAGTACTTC.

The CDR3: CASSQVPAGGSTDTQYF. CDR3 DNA: TGTGCCAGCAGCCAAGTACCGGCGGGAGGTAGCACAGATACGCAGTATTTT. The V gene is TRBV3-1, the J gene TRBJ2-3, with TRBD2 matching 8 bases. The germline CDR1 and CDR2 sequences are LGHDT and YNNKEL (reference sequence). This CDR3 spans 17 amino acids. The V and J ends lost 1 base and 0 bases, in that order; junction bases with no gene match: 6.

V gene TRBV5-1 combines with J gene TRBJ2-5, with a tentative D call TRBD2 (5 bases). The DNA end lines up better with TRBJ2-7; the J call may be wrong. The CDR3 consists of 15 residues. CDR1 and CDR2 (germline): SGHRS, YFSETQ. The CDR3 DNA sequence: TGCGCCAGCAGCTCCCGTGAGGGAATGGATTACGAGCAGTACTTC. Its translation is CASSSREGMDYEQYF.

This clonotype was picked up one time. This chain joins TRBV15 and TRBJ2-5, with D possibly being TRBD2 (6 bases). The V and J ends lost 0 bases and 3 bases respectively, with 20 bases between them. The CDR3 totals 18 residues. CDR1 and CDR2 (germline): LNHNV, YYDKDF (reference sequence). CDR3 nucleotides: TGTGCCACCAGCAGAGATATCCCCCTCACGGGGAGGAAAGAGACCCAGTACTTC. Translating it yields CATSRDIPLTGRKETQYF.

V usage is TRBV7-4 and J usage is TRBJ2-4, with no clear D. V was pared by 8 bases and J by 1 base, with 15 bases between. Germline CDR1 is SGHVT and CDR2 is SQSDAQ. The CDR3 consists of 15 residues. This chain's CDR3 is CASVVGSGAKNIQYF. The CDR3 DNA follows: TGTGCCAGCGTGGTCGGGTCTGGGGCCAAAAACATTCAGTACTTC.

The chain links TRBV6-2 or TRBV6-3 to TRBJ2-1; 9 positions match TRBD1. The CDR3 sequence is 16 residues long. With 4 bases clipped from V and 0 bases from J, the junction kept 4 bases outside the gene matches. Looked up from germline, CDR1 is MNHEY and CDR2 is SVGEGT. The CDR3 is CASSSGQGISYNEQFF. The CDR3 region has the DNA TGTGCCAGCAGTTCGGGACAGGGTATCTCCTACAATGAGCAGTTCTTC.

This clonotype was seen a handful of times. CDR3 residues: CASSPPGTRGWDEQFF. The CDR3 DNA follows: TGTGCCAGCAGCCCTCCCGGGACTAGAGGGTGGGATGAGCAGTTCTTC. The V and J genes are TRBV12-3 or TRBV12-4 and TRBJ2-1; 8 bases match TRBD2. The junction had 15 bases not matched to a gene; V was cut back by 6 bases and J by 8 bases. The CDR3 totals 16 residues.

The chain employs TRBV9 and TRBJ1-4; TRBD1 matches 8 bases. The V gene's germline CDR1 is SGDLS and CDR2 YYNGEE. The CDR3 has 15 amino acids. V shed 2 bases, J shed 3 bases, and the junction held 3 bases outside the gene matches. Written as DNA, the CDR3 is TGTGCCAGCAGCGTGCAGGGGGCGTCTAATGAAAAACTGTTTTTT. It encodes CASSVQGASNEKLFF.

The chain joins TRBV6-5 to TRBJ2-4, with D perhaps TRBD1 or TRBD2 (5 bases each). Trimming removed 5 bases from V and 10 bases from J, with 15 bases in between. Germline V gives CDR1 MNHEY, CDR2 SVGAGI. This CDR3 spans 13 amino acids. CDR3 in DNA: TGTGCCAGCAGTCCAGGGAGCACCCATATTCAGTACTTC. Its translation is CASSPGSTHIQYF.

This CDR3 is CASSPPGLAASYEQYF. CDR3 sequence (DNA): TGCGCCAGCAGCCCCCCGGGACTAGCGGCTTCCTACGAGCAGTACTTC. This sequence joins TRBV5-1 and TRBJ2-7; 11 nucleotides match TRBD2. The germline V gene has CDR1 SGHRS and CDR2 YFSETQ. V dropped 4 bases and J dropped 1; count of bases not matched to a gene: 7. The CDR3 runs to 16 residues. Looking up the rest from reference TRBV5-1 and TRBJ2-7 gives the full variable domain: KAGVTQTPRYLIKTRGQQVTLSCSPISGHRSVSWYQQTPGQGLQFLFEYFSETQRNKGNFPGRFSGRQFSNSRSEMNVSTLELGDSALYLCASSPPGLAASYEQYFGPGTRLTVT.

The chain is built from TRBV5-5 and TRBJ1-1; D unclear. CDR1 and CDR2 from the germline V gene are SGHKS and YYEKEE (reference sequence). This CDR3 spans 16 amino acids. Between the trimmed V and J ends, which lost 2 bases and 1 base, there was a span of 15 bases. This chain's CDR3 is CASSLRASLPNTEAFF. The CDR3 DNA is TGTGCCAGCAGCTTAAGGGCATCCCTTCCGAACACTGAAGCTTTCTTT.

The rearrangement joins TRBV11-2 to TRBJ2-5; 8 bases are shared with TRBD2. V was pared by 6 bases and J by 0 bases, with 6 bases of the junction left unmatched. The CDR3 length is 15 residues. Germline CDR1 and CDR2: SGHAT and FQNNGV. CDR3 nucleotide sequence: TGTGCCAGCAGTTTGACTAGCGCCTACCAAGAGACCCAGTACTTC. This encodes CASSLTSAYQETQYF.

For this clonotype: A much larger clone lies a single base off, so this may be a read error. This chain connects TRBV20-1 to TRBJ2-5; D ambiguous. Germline CDR1 and CDR2: DFQATT and SNEGSKA (reference sequence). With 4 bases removed from V and 5 bases from J, the gap between germline ends came to 8 bases. This CDR3 contains 11 residues. The CDR3 nucleotides read TGCAGTGCTACTTTGTCGGAGACCCAGTACTTC. Its translation: CSATLSETQYF.

This sequence joins TRBV7-9 and TRBJ2-1; 9 bases fit TRBD2. The CDR3 contains 16 residues. The junction had 12 bases not matched to a gene; V was cut back by 4 bases and J by 8 bases. The germline CDR1 and CDR2 sequences are SEHNR and FQNEAQ (reference sequence). Here the CDR3 reads CASSSSPSGGRDEQFF. CDR3 DNA sequence: TGTGCCAGCAGCTCCTCCCCCAGCGGGGGGCGGGATGAGCAGTTCTTC.

In DNA form, the CDR3 reads TGCAGTGCCAATCGCCGGGAGAATTACAATGAGCAGTACTTC. Translation: CSANRRENYNEQYF. The gene calls are TRBV20-1 and TRBJ2-7; maybe TRBD2 (6 bases). This CDR3 is 14 amino acids long. The V gene lost 6 bases and the J gene lost 7 bases, with 22 bases spanning the gap. CDR1 is DFQATT, CDR2 SNEGSKA, per germline (reference sequence).

This clonotype has more than one count but fewer than ten. The V gene is TRBV4-1, the J gene TRBJ2-1; 10 nucleotides match TRBD2. J gave up 2 bases and V 4 bases, and 5 bases lay outside the gene matches. The CDR3 is 16 residues long. Germline V gene sequence: CDR1 MGHRA, CDR2 YSYEKL. CDR3: CASSLISGRAYNEQFF. In nucleotides, the CDR3 is TGCGCCAGCAGCCTCATAAGCGGGAGGGCCTACAATGAGCAGTTCTTC.

This clonotype has just one count. The chain's CDR3 is CASSLAVASGKGEQYF. The CDR3 coding sequence is TGTGCCAGCAGCTTAGCGGTGGCTAGCGGGAAGGGCGAGCAGTACTTC. The gene calls are TRBV7-6 and TRBJ2-5; 9 nucleotides match TRBD2. The J call may be mistaken, given a closer DNA end match to TRBJ2-7. The germline V gene has CDR1 SGHVS and CDR2 FNYEAQ. The CDR3 consists of 16 residues.

About this clonotype itself: The CDR3 does not end in the conserved phenylalanine or tryptophan, so this is likely a read error. The chain carries TRBV6-5 and TRBJ2-7; D is unclear. The DNA end lines up better with TRBJ2-5; the J call may be wrong. Germline V lookup: CDR1 MNHEY, CDR2 SVGAGI. The CDR3 extends over 14 amino acids. The CDR3 loop is CASSPPRAEETQYY. In DNA form, the CDR3 reads TGTGCCAGCAGCCCCCCCCGGGCAGAAGAGACCCAGTACTAC.

The V and J genes are TRBV27 and TRBJ1-3; tentatively, D is TRBD1 (5 bases). CDR1 is MNHEY and CDR2 is SMNVEV in the germline V gene (reference sequence). The CDR3 spans 15 residues. V dropped 8 bases and J dropped 2 bases, with 16 bases sitting between them. The chain's CDR3 is CASRINRSAGNTIYF. The CDR3 DNA is TGTGCCAGCCGAATTAACAGGTCGGCTGGAAACACCATATATTTT.

The V gene is TRBV6-2 or TRBV6-3, the J gene TRBJ1-1; D unresolved. The CDR3 length is 17 residues. Germline CDR1 and CDR2: MNHEY and SVGEGT. V lost 2 bases, J lost 2 bases, and 18 bases lay in between. CDR3 sequence reads: CASSYGVPRNLNTEAFF. DNA for the CDR3: TGTGCCAGCAGTTACGGGGTCCCGCGAAACCTAAACACTGAAGCTTTCTTT.